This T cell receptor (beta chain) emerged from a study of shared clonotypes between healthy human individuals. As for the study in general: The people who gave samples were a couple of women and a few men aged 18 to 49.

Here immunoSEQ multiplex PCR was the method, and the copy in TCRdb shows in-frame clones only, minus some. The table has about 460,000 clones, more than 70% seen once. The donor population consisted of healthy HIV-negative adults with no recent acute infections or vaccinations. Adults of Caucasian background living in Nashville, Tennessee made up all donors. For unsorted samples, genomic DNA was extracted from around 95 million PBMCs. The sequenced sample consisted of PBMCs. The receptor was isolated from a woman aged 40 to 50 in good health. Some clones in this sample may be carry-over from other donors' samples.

This chain's CDR3 is CASSGGRTEAFF. CDR3 sequence (DNA): TGTGCCAGCAGTGGAGGAAGGACTGAAGCTTTCTTT. The chain carries TRBV25-1 and TRBJ1-1; D call uncertain. The germline V gene encodes CDR1 MGHDK and CDR2 SYGVNS. The CDR3 covers 12 residues. Trimming shortened V by 4 bases and J by 5 bases, and 8 bases separated the two germline ends.